Below, 7 T cell receptor beta chains from the same sample are listed, as sequenced in a study of cytomegalovirus exposure and HLA in healthy donors. Researchers ran the PCR with 60 Vbeta and 13 Jbeta primers. Assay used: immunoSEQ multiplex PCR; TCRdb lists only in-frame clones, some missing. The sample has 160,000 or so clones, about 85% seen once; the top ten hold roughly 6.3%. The sequencing sample was made of PBMCs. The origin of the receptors is a male donor in good health and CMV-seropositive.

J is TRBJ1-1 and V is TRBV11-1, with 7 bases aligning to TRBD1. The CDR3 covers 14 residues. J lost 7 bases, V lost 7 bases, and 12 bases had no gene match. Germline-derived CDR1 and CDR2 are SGHAT and FQDESV (reference sequence). Here the CDR3 reads CASTLGGTALEAFF. The CDR3, as DNA: TGTGCCAGCACCCTAGGTGGGACAGCCCTTGAAGCTTTCTTT.

This clone has just a few counts. V gene TRBV5-4 combines with J gene TRBJ2-7; 8 bases fit TRBD2. In germline, CDR1 is SGHNT, CDR2 YYREEE (reference sequence). There are 15 residues in the CDR3. The ends lost 4 bases at V and 2 bases at J; junction bases unmatched: 8. CDR3 nucleotides: TGTGCCAGCAGCCCGAAGAGCGGGGGCACCTACGAGCAGTACTTC. It yields the protein CASSPKSGGTYEQYF.

This chain joins TRBV28 and TRBJ1-4, with a tentative D call TRBD1 (5 bases). This CDR3 is 14 amino acids long. V was shortened by 3 bases and J by 9 bases, with 14 bases between the two germline ends. In germline, CDR1 is MDHEN, CDR2 SYDVKM. The CDR3 bases are TGTGCCAGCAGTTTTGGGGGACTAACCCAAAAACTGTTTTTT. Its protein is CASSFGGLTQKLFF.

The V gene is TRBV5-4, the J gene TRBJ2-6; D gene uncertain. V was cut by 0 bases and J by 1 base, with 8 bases left in between. This CDR3 contains 16 residues. The germline gives CDR1 SGHNT, CDR2 YYREEE (reference sequence). This CDR3 is CASSLGDTSGANVLTF. As DNA, the CDR3 is TGTGCCAGCAGCTTGGGTGACACGTCTGGGGCCAACGTCCTGACTTTC.

V gene TRBV7-9 combines with J gene TRBJ2-3; 10 bases are a match to TRBD2. CDR1 is SEHNR and CDR2 is FQNEAQ in the germline V gene (reference sequence). V was clipped by 5 bases and J by 6 bases; unmatched bases: 8. The CDR3 is 15 amino acids. CDR3 nucleotide sequence: TGTGCCAGCAGCGAAATAAATAGCGGGGGGGATACGCAGTATTTT. The encoded protein is CASSEINSGGDTQYF.

J is TRBJ1-4 and V is TRBV6-1, with 7 positions matching TRBD1. Trimming at V came to 0 bases and at J to 4 bases, leaving 5 bases not matched to a gene. The V gene's germline CDR1 is MNHNS and CDR2 SASEGT. CDR3 size: 16 residues. The CDR3 reads CASSEAHGTVNEKLFF. The CDR3 coding sequence is TGTGCCAGCAGTGAAGCGCACGGGACAGTTAATGAAAAACTGTTTTTT.

The table lists this clone with a few counts. In the same sample, other DNA sequences code for this CDR3. The chain combines TRBV27 with TRBJ1-5; no clear D. Germline-derived CDR1 and CDR2 are MNHEY and SMNVEV (reference sequence). V was shortened by 3 bases and J by 0 bases, with 3 bases between the two germline ends. This CDR3 comprises 13 residues. CDR3 in DNA: TGTGCCAGCAGTTTCTATAGCAATCAGCCCCAGCATTTT. It codes for CASSFYSNQPQHF.